Listed here are 13 T cell receptor beta chains from one sample, sequenced in a study of blood T cell repertoires in COVID-19. Data came from immunoSEQ multiplex PCR; TCRdb stores just in-frame clones and leaves some out. Counted here are some 350,000 clones, 65% to 85% occurring once; the ten biggest clones make up approximately 3%. Sequenced: peripheral blood. The receptor source for this set is a man aged 30-40 years with active or convalescent COVID-19.

The genes are TRBV28 and TRBJ2-3; 7 bases match TRBD1. Trimming took 8 bases from V and 2 from J; bases not matched to a gene: 10. The CDR3 loop spans 15 amino acids. The germline CDR1 and CDR2 sequences are MDHEN and SYDVKM. The CDR3 sequence: CASYRGLTSTDTQYF. The DNA for the CDR3 is TGTGCCAGCTACAGGGGCCTTACTTCCACAGATACGCAGTATTTT.

The table lists this clone with a few counts. The chain carries TRBV19 and TRBJ1-2; 12 bases line up with TRBD1. Germline V gives CDR1 LNHDA, CDR2 SQIVND (reference sequence). With V trimmed by 5 bases and J by 6 bases, 13 bases remained unmatched. The CDR3 consists of 17 residues. The CDR3: CASSPTVGTGGANGYTF. CDR3 nucleotide sequence: TGTGCCAGTAGTCCGACGGTAGGGACAGGGGGCGCGAATGGCTACACCTTC.

The J gene is TRBJ1-3, the V gene TRBV5-1; 8 nucleotides agree with TRBD1. The CDR3 loop spans 13 amino acids. The junction had 5 bases not matched to a gene; V was cut back by 5 bases and J by 7 bases. Germline lookup yields CDR1 SGHRS and CDR2 YFSETQ. The CDR3 DNA follows: TGCGCCAGCAGTTCGGACAGGGCGAACACCATATATTTT. This translates into CASSSDRANTIYF.

The chain combines TRBV6-6 with TRBJ2-7; tentatively, D is TRBD2 (7 bases). The CDR3 runs to 16 residues. CDR1 is MNHNY and CDR2 is SVGAGI in the germline V gene (reference sequence). V lost 2 bases and J lost 2, with 16 bases in between. The DNA for the CDR3 is TGTGCCAGCAGTTACAGTTCAGGGGAGGGGGCCTACGAGCAGTACTTC. Residues: CASSYSSGEGAYEQYF.

CDR3 coding DNA: TGTGCCAGCAGCCCTAGACAGGGGGGGAACACCGGGGAGCTGTTTTTT. The encoded protein is CASSPRQGGNTGELFF. The V gene is TRBV7-7, the J gene TRBJ2-2; 9 nucleotides align to TRBD1. After removal of 5 bases from V and 1 base from J, the junction contained 5 bases not matched to a gene. From germline, CDR1 is SSHAT and CDR2 FNYEAQ (reference sequence). The length of the CDR3 is 16 residues.

This clone was picked up a small number of times. The rearrangement joins TRBV27 to TRBJ1-1, with D unresolved. Germline lookup yields CDR1 MNHEY and CDR2 SMNVEV (reference sequence). The ends were cut back, 0 bases at V and 5 bases at J, with 7 bases in the middle. The CDR3 has 13 residues. CDR3: CASSLSGGTEAFF. CDR3 sequence (DNA): TGTGCCAGCAGTTTATCCGGAGGAACTGAAGCTTTCTTT.

This CDR3 reads CATSVSVQETQYF. The DNA for the CDR3 is TGTGCCACCAGTGTGTCAGTTCAAGAGACCCAGTACTTC. This chain joins TRBV24-1 and TRBJ2-5; D gene ambiguous. Between the trimmed V and J ends, which lost 5 bases and 2 bases, there was a span of 8 bases. Germline V CDR1 and CDR2: KGHDR, SFDVKD. The CDR3 sequence is 13 residues long.

The chain couples TRBV25-1 to TRBJ1-1, with D perhaps matching TRBD1 (5 bases). V gave up 3 bases and J gave up 4 bases, with 12 bases separating them. Germline V lookup: CDR1 MGHDK, CDR2 SYGVNS. The CDR3 covers 14 residues. The CDR3 region is CASSEQDILTEAFF. The DNA of the CDR3 is TGTGCCAGCAGTGAGCAGGACATCCTCACTGAAGCTTTCTTT.

The chain uses TRBV11-3 and TRBJ2-7; 9 positions agree with TRBD1. Trimming cost V 0 bases and J 5 bases; bases outside gene matches: 11. The CDR3 runs to 17 residues. Looked up from germline, CDR1 is SGHNT and CDR2 is YENEEA. As DNA, the CDR3 is TGTGCCAGCAGCTTAGAGGGGGGCAACAGGGGGCTGGACGAGCAGTACTTC. This gives the protein CASSLEGGNRGLDEQYF. The full variable domain, in which reference TRBV11-3 and TRBJ2-7 provide the parts outside the CDR3, is EAGVVQSPRYKIIEKKQPVAFWCNPISGHNTLYWYLQNLGQGPELLIRYENEEAVDDSQLPKDRFSAERLKGVDSTLKIQPAELGDSAVYLCASSLEGGNRGLDEQYFGPGTRLTVT.

The chain links TRBV18 to TRBJ1-2, with a tentative D call TRBD1 (6 bases). The CDR3 runs 14 residues. V lost 2 bases, J lost 2 bases, and 9 bases lay in between. Germline values: CDR1 KGHSH, CDR2 LQKENI. The CDR3 loop reads CASSPGTTNYGYTF. DNA for the CDR3: TGTGCCAGCTCACCAGGGACAACGAACTATGGCTACACCTTC. Based on the CDR3 plus reference TRBV18 and TRBJ1-2, the full variable domain is NAGVMQNPRHLVRRRGQEARLRCSPMKGHSHVYWYRQLPEEGLKFMVYLQKENIIDESGMPKERFSAEFPKEGPSILRIQQVVRGDSAAYFCASSPGTTNYGYTFGSGTRLTVV.

The chain is built from TRBV30 and TRBJ1-2, with D uncertain. The germline V gene has CDR1 GTSNPN and CDR2 SVGIG (reference sequence). The V end lost 7 bases, the J end lost 11 bases, and 20 bases lay between the germline ends. The CDR3 is 12 residues long. The CDR3 here is CASSQVAGGYTF. CDR3 nucleotides: TGTGCCTCGTCCCAAGTGGCCGGCGGGTACACCTTC.

The rearrangement uses TRBV7-9 and TRBJ1-1; no definite D call. V lost 2 bases and J 1 base, leaving 8 bases between the germline ends. CDR1 is SEHNR, CDR2 FQNEAQ, per germline (reference sequence). There are 14 residues in the CDR3. The chain's CDR3 is CASSLKGENTEAFF. Here the CDR3 DNA reads TGTGCCAGCAGCTTAAAGGGAGAGAACACTGAAGCTTTCTTT.

The chain couples TRBV25-1 to TRBJ1-4, with D unresolved. Germline V gives CDR1 MGHDK, CDR2 SYGVNS. This CDR3 has 14 residues. Between the trimmed V and J ends, which lost 6 bases and 3 bases, there was a span of 11 bases. The chain's CDR3 is CASSKGEANEKLFF. CDR3 sequence (DNA): TGTGCCAGCAGCAAGGGAGAGGCTAATGAAAAACTGTTTTTT.